The 15 T cell receptor beta chains in this list originate from one sample, sequenced in a study of T cells in Graves' hyperthyroidism and ophthalmopathy. There were TCR beta CDR3 regions amplified from RNA transcripts. An initial round of RT-PCR targeting the TCR CDR3 relied on the HTBI primer set. TCRdb reprocessed the multiplex PCR reads with MiXCR, giving one entry per CDR3 protein. The table records 500,000 to 750,000 distinct CDR3 sequences, more than 45% of them present only once. Material: peripheral blood or thyroid tissue (not recorded which). The receptors originated from a woman in her late teens or twenties with Graves' hyperthyroidism.

This clonotype was seen once. The rearrangement joins TRBV29-1 to TRBJ1-2, with D possibly TRBD1 on 5 matching bases. This CDR3 comprises 11 residues. Trimming took off 8 bases at V and 2 bases at J, with 9 bases between the two ends. CDR1 is SQVTM, CDR2 ANQGSEA, per germline. The CDR3 nucleotides are TGCAGCCCCGGACAAAACTATGGCTACACCTTC. This sequence encodes CSPGQNYGYTF.

The sample holds many counts of this clonotype. The chain has TRBV2 and TRBJ1-1; D is possibly TRBD1 (6 bases). Germline V gene data show CDR1 as SNHLY and CDR2 as FYNNEI. This CDR3 spans 11 amino acids. The V and J ends lost 7 bases and 5 bases respectively, with 8 bases between them. This chain's CDR3 is CASKGGTEAFF. The CDR3 DNA reads as TGTGCCAGCAAGGGGGGAACTGAAGCTTTCTTT. Complete variable domain (other parts from reference TRBV2 and TRBJ1-1): EPEVTQTPSHQVTQMGQEVILRCVPISNHLYFYWYRQILGQKVEFLVSFYNNEISEKSEIFDDQFSVERPDGSNFTLKIRSTKLEDSAMYFCASKGGTEAFFGQGTRLTVV.

Worth noting for this clonotype: Sequence at one end of the junction differs from germline and may be a read error. The rearrangement joins TRBV7-6 to TRBJ1-5; 9 positions agree with TRBD1. The CDR3 loop spans 18 amino acids. Germline V gene sequence: CDR1 SGHVS, CDR2 FNYEAQ. CDR3 coding DNA: TGTGCCGGCAGCCCCCAATGGACAGGGGTCCATCCAAATCAGCCCCAGCATTTT. It yields the protein CAGSPQWTGVHPNQPQHF.

A remark on this clonotype: The conserved phenylalanine or tryptophan is not found at the CDR3 terminus, so this likely reflects a read error. The rearrangement links TRBV2 to TRBJ2-2; 8 bases line up with TRBD1. CDR1 and CDR2 (germline): SNHLY, FYNNEI. The CDR3 is 14 amino acids. Germline trimming cut 5 bases from V and 9 bases from J; bases unmatched to any gene: 8. CDR3 in amino acids: CASSPDRDRRELFL. The CDR3 region has the DNA TGTGCCAGCAGTCCTGACCGGGACAGGCGGGAGCTGTTTCTT.

For this clonotype: A read error may account for a junction end that differs from germline. The chain couples TRBV2 to TRBJ2-2, with 9 bases lining up with TRBD1. This CDR3 region has 16 residues. CDR1 is SNHLY, CDR2 FYNNEI, per germline. CDR3 amino acids: CASTASGTGNTGELSW. The CDR3 nucleotides read TGTGCCAGCACCGCCTCCGGGACAGGGAACACCGGGGAGCTGTCTTGG.

Points on this clonotype: This could be a read error, since a much larger clone is one nucleotide away. The rearrangement joins TRBV5-5 to TRBJ2-5; D is uncertain. This CDR3 spans 13 amino acids. Germline values: CDR1 SGHKS, CDR2 YYEKEE (reference sequence). Trimming cost V 2 bases and J 6 bases, with 11 bases left between them. The CDR3 protein is CASSLYIKKTQYF. The DNA for the CDR3 is TGTGCCAGCAGCTTATATATTAAGAAGACCCAGTACTTC.

This clonotype showed up many times. This rearrangement joins TRBV12-3 or TRBV12-4 to TRBJ1-1, with D unclear. The CDR3 consists of 16 residues. The V and J ends lost 2 bases and 3 bases respectively, with 16 bases between them. CDR3 DNA sequence: TGTGCCAGCAGTTTATCTTCTGGTGCCAATGACACTGAAGCTTTCTTT. This translates into CASSLSSGANDTEAFF.

This clonotype was detected a few times. V gene TRBV7-3 combines with J gene TRBJ2-1, with D unclear. Per germline, CDR1 SGHTA and CDR2 FQGTGA. V lost 4 bases and J 2 bases, leaving 3 bases between the germline ends. This CDR3 comprises 12 residues. CDR3: CASSSAYNEQFF. DNA of the CDR3: TGTGCCAGCAGCTCGGCCTACAATGAGCAGTTCTTC. The full variable domain, rest sourced from reference TRBV7-3 and TRBJ2-1, is GAGVSQTPSNKVTEKGKYVELRCDPISGHTALYWYRQSLGQGPEFLIYFQGTGAADDSGLPNDRFFAVRPEGSVSTLKIQRTERGDSAVYLCASSSAYNEQFFGPGTRLTVL.

The chain has TRBV18 and TRBJ1-3; D ambiguous. V lost 5 bases and J 0 bases, leaving 11 bases between the germline ends. The CDR3 has 15 residues. Germline-derived CDR1 and CDR2 are KGHSH and LQKENI. The DNA for the CDR3 is TGTGCCAGCTCAGAGACAAGTTACTCTGGAAACACCATATATTTT. Translation gives CASSETSYSGNTIYF.

The table lists this clonotype with many counts. The J gene is TRBJ1-5, the V gene TRBV6-1; D is possibly TRBD1 (6 bases). V was shortened by 10 bases and J by 4 bases, with 23 bases between the two germline ends. From germline, CDR1 is MNHNS and CDR2 SASEGT. The CDR3 runs 16 residues. This CDR3 is CAIQGGGLAWNQPQHF. The CDR3 coding sequence is TGTGCCATCCAAGGGGGGGGCCTAGCTTGGAATCAGCCCCAGCATTTT.

The chain recombines TRBV14 with TRBJ2-5; no firm D call. Trimming removed 3 bases from V and 5 bases from J, with 10 bases in between. This CDR3 contains 13 residues. Germline V CDR1 and CDR2: SGHDN, FVKESK. The CDR3 nucleotides are TGTGCCAGCAGCCACCACCCAGCGGAGACCCAGTACTTC. This codes for CASSHHPAETQYF. Looking up the rest from reference TRBV14 and TRBJ2-5 gives the full variable domain: EAGVTQFPSHSVIEKGQTVTLRCDPISGHDNLYWYRRVMGKEIKFLLHFVKESKQDESGMPNNRFLAERTGGTYSTLKVQPAELEDSGVYFCASSHHPAETQYFGPGTRLLVL.

The chain joins TRBV7-2 to TRBJ1-2; the match to TRBD1 covers 7 bases. V was pared by 4 bases and J by 6 bases, with 14 bases of the junction left unmatched. Germline values: CDR1 SGHTA, CDR2 FQGNSA. The CDR3 has 16 amino acids. The CDR3 DNA reads TGTGCCAGCAGCTCAATTAGGGGGCAGGGGAATCATGGCTACACCTTC. Protein product: CASSSIRGQGNHGYTF.

V usage is TRBV29-1 and J usage is TRBJ1-1; D uncertain. The V end lost 8 bases, the J end lost 1 base, and 11 bases lay between the germline ends. The CDR3 sequence is 12 residues long. Looked up from germline, CDR1 is SQVTM and CDR2 is ANQGSEA. CDR3 in amino acids: CSSEVKNTEAFF. CDR3 nucleotides: TGCAGCAGCGAGGTCAAGAACACTGAAGCTTTCTTT.

V gene TRBV2 combines with J gene TRBJ2-5; 8 positions agree with TRBD2. CDR1 is SNHLY, CDR2 FYNNEI, per germline. There are 18 residues in the CDR3. The junction had 20 bases not matched to a gene; V was cut back by 6 bases and J by 5 bases. CDR3 DNA sequence: TGTGCCAGCAGGCGGACGGAGCACAGCGGGAGAGGGGGGGAGACCCAGTACTTC. Amino acids: CASRRTEHSGRGGETQYF.

The chain couples TRBV11-2 to TRBJ2-7; 10 nucleotides agree with TRBD1. CDR1 and CDR2 (germline): SGHAT, FQNNGV. V lost 3 bases to trimming and J lost 1 base; unmatched junction nucleotides: 12. The CDR3 has 18 amino acids. CDR3 region: CASSFRHLRDRGSYEQYF. CDR3 in DNA: TGTGCCAGCAGCTTCCGCCATCTCCGGGACAGGGGTTCCTACGAGCAGTACTTC.